This TCR beta chain was retrieved from a study of regulatory T cells in long-lasting Graves disease. CDR3-region Arm-PCR and iRepertoire HTBI primers produced the TCR beta libraries. TCRdb processed the multiplex PCR reads anew with MiXCR; each CDR3 protein has one entry. The profile shows roughly 420,000 distinct CDR3 sequences, about 16% of them singletons. This CDR3 region has 19 residues. Trimming left V 4 bases short and J 3 bases short, with 28 bases between. Germline V lookup: CDR1 MDHEN, CDR2 SYDVKM. Many counts were recorded for this clonotype. Time point: newly diagnosed GD, antithyroid drugs for less than 3 months. From RNA extracted from PBMCs, the TCR library was made. This sample was shared with a second study, whose subject was T cells in Graves' hyperthyroidism and ophthalmopathy.

The receptor was derived from a woman under 30 with Graves disease. The gene calls are TRBV28 and TRBJ2-7; D may be TRBD2 (7 bases). Material: peripheral blood mononuclear cells (PBMCs), obtained at new diagnosis, from a patient treated with antithyroid drugs. CDR3 in amino acids: CASSSTYIGQSERDYEQYF. CDR3 in DNA: TGTGCCAGCAGTTCAACCTATATCGGACAGTCCGAGCGGGACTACGAGCAGTACTTC.